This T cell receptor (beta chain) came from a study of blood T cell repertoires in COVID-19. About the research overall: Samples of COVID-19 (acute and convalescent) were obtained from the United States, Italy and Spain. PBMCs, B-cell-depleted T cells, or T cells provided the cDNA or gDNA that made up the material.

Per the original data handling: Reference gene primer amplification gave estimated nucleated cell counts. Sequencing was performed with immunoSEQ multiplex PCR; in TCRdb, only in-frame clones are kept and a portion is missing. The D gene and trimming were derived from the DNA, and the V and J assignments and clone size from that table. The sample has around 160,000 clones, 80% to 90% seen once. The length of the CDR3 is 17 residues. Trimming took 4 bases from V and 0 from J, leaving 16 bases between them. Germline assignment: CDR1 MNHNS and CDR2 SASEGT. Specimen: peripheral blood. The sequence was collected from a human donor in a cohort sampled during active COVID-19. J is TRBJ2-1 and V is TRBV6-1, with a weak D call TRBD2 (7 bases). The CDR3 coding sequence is TGTGCCAGCAGTGTTCTAGGGGGGGGTTTCTCCTACAATGAGCAGTTCTTC. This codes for CASSVLGGGFSYNEQFF.